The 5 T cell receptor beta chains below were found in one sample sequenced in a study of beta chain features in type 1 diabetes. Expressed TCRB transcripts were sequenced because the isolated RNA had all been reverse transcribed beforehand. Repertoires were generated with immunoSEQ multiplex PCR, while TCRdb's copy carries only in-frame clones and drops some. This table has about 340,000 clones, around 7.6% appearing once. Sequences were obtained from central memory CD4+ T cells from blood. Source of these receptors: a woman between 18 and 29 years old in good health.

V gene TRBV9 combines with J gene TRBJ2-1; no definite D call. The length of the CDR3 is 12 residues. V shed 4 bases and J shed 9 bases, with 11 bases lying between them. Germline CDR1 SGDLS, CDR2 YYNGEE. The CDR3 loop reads CASSPWLGEQFF. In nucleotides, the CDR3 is TGTGCCAGCAGCCCCTGGTTGGGTGAGCAGTTCTTC.

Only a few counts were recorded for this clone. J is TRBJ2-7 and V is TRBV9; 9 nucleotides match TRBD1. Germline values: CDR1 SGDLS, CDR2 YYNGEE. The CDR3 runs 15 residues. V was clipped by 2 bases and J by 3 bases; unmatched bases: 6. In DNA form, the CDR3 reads TGTGCCAGCAGCGTCCGGGGACAGGGAGGCTACGAGCAGTACTTC. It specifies CASSVRGQGGYEQYF.

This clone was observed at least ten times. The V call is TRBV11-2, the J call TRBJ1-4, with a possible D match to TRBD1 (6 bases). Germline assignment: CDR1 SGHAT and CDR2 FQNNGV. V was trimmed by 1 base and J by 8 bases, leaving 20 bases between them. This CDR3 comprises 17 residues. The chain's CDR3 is CASSLVARAGENEKLFF. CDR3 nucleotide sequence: TGTGCCAGCAGCTTAGTAGCCCGGGCAGGGGAGAACGAAAAACTGTTTTTT. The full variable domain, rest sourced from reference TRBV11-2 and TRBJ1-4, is EAGVAQSPRYKIIEKRQSVAFWCNPISGHATLYWYQQILGQGPKLLIQFQNNGVVDDSQLPKDRFSAERLKGVDSTLKIQPAKLEDSAVYLCASSLVARAGENEKLFFGSGTQLSVL.

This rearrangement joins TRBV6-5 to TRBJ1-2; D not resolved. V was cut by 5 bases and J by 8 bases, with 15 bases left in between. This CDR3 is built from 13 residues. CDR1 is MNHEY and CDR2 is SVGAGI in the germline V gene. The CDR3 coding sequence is TGTGCCAGCAGTGAAGCGTCCAGGCCGGGCTACACCTTC. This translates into CASSEASRPGYTF.

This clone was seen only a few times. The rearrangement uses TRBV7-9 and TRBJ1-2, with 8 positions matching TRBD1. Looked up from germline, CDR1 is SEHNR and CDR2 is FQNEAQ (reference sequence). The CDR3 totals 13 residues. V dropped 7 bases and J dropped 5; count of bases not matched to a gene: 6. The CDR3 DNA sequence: TGTGCCAGCAACAGGGGGTCGAGATATGGCTACACCTTC. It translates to CASNRGSRYGYTF.